This T cell receptor beta chain comes out of a study of cytomegalovirus exposure and HLA in healthy donors. About this clone: Its antigen is currently unknown.

Whole-study findings and limits: Cytomegalovirus-associated status was assigned to fewer than 200 TCR beta chains.

It was with 60 Vbeta and 13 Jbeta primers that the PCR ran. Profiled with immunoSEQ multiplex PCR; TCRdb holds only in-frame clones, not every one. The profile shows around 90,000 clones, 62% of them singletons. CDR1 MNHNY and CDR2 SVGAGI come from the germline V gene (reference sequence). The CDR3 runs 12 residues. V lost 10 bases to trimming and J lost 10 bases; unmatched junction nucleotides: 4. The sequencing sample was made of PBMCs. This chain links TRBV6-6 with TRBJ1-6; 10 positions agree with TRBD1. This TCR came from a woman aged 25 to 45 in good health and CMV-seropositive. This CDR3 reads CATQGQGSPLHF. CDR3 bases: TGTGCCACCCAGGGACAGGGGTCACCCCTCCACTTT.